This T cell receptor (beta chain) emerged from a study of tissue T cells after allogeneic stem cell transplantation. On this clone itself: Its antigen is not known.

Study outcomes and limitations: The patient cohort was small and clinically heterogeneous, with limited sampling depth.

This CDR3 is 13 amino acids long. Produced via immunoSEQ multiplex PCR; TCRdb's table is partial and in-frame only. In the table there are about 9,400 clones, over 60% of which are singletons. The sequence came from a male donor older than 55 with lung cancer. This sequence joins TRBV21-1 and TRBJ2-3. TRBV21-1 is assigned pseudogene status. The sample here was tissue from the stomach, taken at autopsy. The CDR3 here is CASSCDCTDTQYF. The CDR3 nucleotides read TGTGCCAGCAGTTGTGATTGCACAGATACGCAGTATTTT.